This T cell receptor beta chain was sequenced for a study of cytomegalovirus exposure and HLA in healthy donors. The CDR3 contains 15 residues. Germline trimming cut 3 bases from V and 6 bases from J; bases unmatched to any gene: 7. Germline V gene data show CDR1 as MGHRA and CDR2 as YSYEKL. 13 Jbeta primers and 60 Vbeta primers were used for the PCR. Some clones are missing from TCRdb's copy, which holds only in-frame ones; the method was immunoSEQ multiplex PCR. In the table there are roughly 130,000 clones, 75% to 85% of which are singletons. Findings and limits, study-wide: Later analysis demonstrated an association between a missense DCLRE1C variant and TCR beta V- and J-gene trimming. The study listed 150 to 200 cytomegalovirus-associated TCR beta chains. HLA-A and HLA-B allele assignments for most subjects were reportedly predicted accurately using TCR beta sequences.

Remarks on this clone: As yet, its antigen is unknown.

The sequencing sample was made of PBMCs. The sequence came from a man aged 18 to 30 in good health and CMV-seronegative. The chain couples TRBV4-1 to TRBJ2-7; TRBD2 aligns across 11 bases. The DNA of the CDR3 is TGCGCCAGCAGCCATTTAGCGGGAGGGCCGCTCGAGCAGTACTTC. Its translation: CASSHLAGGPLEQYF.